This TCR beta chain derives from a study of OX40 agonist ivuxolimab in advanced cancers. In the study overall: Three patients responded partially, comprising one with hepatocellular carcinoma and two with cutaneous melanoma.

Profiled with immunoSEQ multiplex PCR; TCRdb holds only in-frame clones, not every one. The data hold approximately 82,000 clones, with approximately 82% observed a single time. General study findings and limits: Dose levels from 0.1 to 3.0 mg/kg saw CD4+ and CD8+ blood T cells expand clonally by week 6. Some nonresponders also had low normalized T-cell clonal expansion. Expanded clones were, on average, more numerous in CD8+ T cells than in CD4+.

This CDR3 spans 16 amino acids. Per the germline V gene, CDR1 is LNHDA and CDR2 is SQIVND (reference sequence). Trimming pared 7 bases from V and 4 bases from J, leaving 19 bases between. About this clone itself: Its antigen is not known.

This TCR came from an adult with an advanced solid tumor such as melanoma, head and neck, liver or kidney cancer. Material: CD4+ or CD8+ T cells sorted from blood, obtained in a trial of the OX40 agonist ivuxolimab. The V gene is TRBV19, the J gene TRBJ1-4; D may be TRBD1 (6 bases). DNA of the CDR3: TGTGCCAGTACCCCCGGAGGGGGGCAGGGTAATGAAAAACTGTTTTTT. Encoded protein: CASTPGGGQGNEKLFF.